This TCR beta chain originates from a study of blood T cell repertoires in COVID-19. Study-level information: COVID-19 samples, acute and convalescent, were from the United States, Italy and Spain. Nucleic acid was either cDNA or gDNA, and it came from T cells, B-cell-depleted T cells, or PBMCs.

Original methodology: Using reference gene primer amplification, nucleated cell counts were estimated. Sequencing was performed with immunoSEQ multiplex PCR; in TCRdb, only in-frame clones are kept and a portion is missing. V and J calls plus clone size are reproduced from that table; the DNA served to infer D and trimming. The sample includes hundreds of thousands of clones, about four fifths seen only once; the top ten take about 9.6%. Germline V CDR1 and CDR2: MDHEN, SYDVKM. The CDR3 extends over 15 amino acids. The V end was cut by 4 bases, the J end by 0 bases, with 10 bases between. This chain uses TRBV28 with TRBJ2-1; D might be TRBD2 (5 bases). Material: peripheral blood. The source is a man at least 80 years old with acute or convalescent COVID-19. The CDR3 bases are TGTGCCAGCAGTTCCCCCCGGGACTCCTACAATGAGCAGTTCTTC. Translation gives CASSSPRDSYNEQFF.